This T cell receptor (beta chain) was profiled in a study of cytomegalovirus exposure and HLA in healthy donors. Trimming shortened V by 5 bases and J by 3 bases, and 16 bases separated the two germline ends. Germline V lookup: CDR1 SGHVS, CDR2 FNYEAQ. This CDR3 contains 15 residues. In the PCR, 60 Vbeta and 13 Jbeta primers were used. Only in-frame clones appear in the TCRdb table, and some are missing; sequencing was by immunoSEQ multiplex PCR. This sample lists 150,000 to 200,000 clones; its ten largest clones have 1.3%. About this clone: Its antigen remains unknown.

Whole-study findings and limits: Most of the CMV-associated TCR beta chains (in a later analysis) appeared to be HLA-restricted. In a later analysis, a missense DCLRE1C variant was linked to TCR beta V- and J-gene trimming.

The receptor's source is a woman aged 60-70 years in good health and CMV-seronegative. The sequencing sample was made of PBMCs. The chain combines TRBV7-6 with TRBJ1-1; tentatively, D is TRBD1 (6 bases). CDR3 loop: CASSAHRVEDTEAFF. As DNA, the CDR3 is TGTGCCAGCAGCGCTCACAGGGTGGAGGACACTGAAGCTTTCTTT. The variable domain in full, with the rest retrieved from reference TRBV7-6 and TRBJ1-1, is GAGVSQSPRYKVTKRGQDVALRCDPISGHVSLYWYRQALGQGPEFLTYFNYEAQQDKSGLPNDRFSAERPEGSISTLTIQRTEQRDSAMYRCASSAHRVEDTEAFFGQGTRLTVV.